This section outlines one TCR beta chain sequence together with its context. The antigen remains undetermined. From the RT-PCR reads, TCRdb called clonotypes with MiXCR, one entry per CDR3 protein. This table has 500,000 or so distinct CDR3 sequences, about 15% appearing once. The data originate from a study of response to subunit inactivated influenza vaccine. General study points: Authors suggested each seasonal influenza vaccination recruits few new T cells.

Source: CD4+ T cells sorted from PBMCs, taken roughly 24 months after vaccination. This receptor was obtained from a man aged 45 to 70 who received an inactivated influenza vaccine.

CDR3 loop: CSGGTPNTGELFF. The CDR3 coding sequence is TGCAGTGGTGGGACACCGAACACCGGGGAGCTGTTTTTT. The chain has TRBV20-1 and TRBJ2-2; D possibly corresponds to TRBD1 (6 bases). Germline-derived CDR1 and CDR2 are DFQATT and SNEGSKA (reference sequence). The CDR3 is 13 residues long. V was shortened by 7 bases and J by 0 bases, with 9 bases between the two germline ends.